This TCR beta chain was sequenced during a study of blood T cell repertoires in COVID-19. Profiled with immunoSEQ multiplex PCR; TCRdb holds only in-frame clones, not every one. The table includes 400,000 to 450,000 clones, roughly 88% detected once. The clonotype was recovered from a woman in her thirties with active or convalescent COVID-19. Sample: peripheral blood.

The CDR3 reads CASSRTGGFRAFF. In DNA, the CDR3 is TGTGCCAGTAGCCGAACAGGAGGGTTCAGGGCTTTCTTT. V is TRBV19 and J is TRBJ1-1; maybe TRBD1 (5 bases). The length of the CDR3 is 13 residues. The V and J ends lost 6 bases and 11 bases respectively, with 19 bases between them. The germline CDR1 and CDR2 sequences are LNHDA and SQIVND (reference sequence).